The text below deals with one TCR beta chain. Its antigen is currently unknown. These data belong to a study of T cell responses to AZD1222 COVID-19 vaccine. Study information: Timing groups of about 4 and about 12 weeks for second doses were pooled. Overall study findings and caveats: No day 14 peak samples; only post-peak repertoires were characterized. Clonal diversity may have been underestimated, and the donors were mostly white British, with more females than males. CD4 TCRs covered the whole spike, strongest at regions 160-218 and 743-854.

Produced via immunoSEQ multiplex PCR; TCRdb's table is partial and in-frame only. The table has 75,000 to 100,000 clones, roughly nine tenths seen once. This receptor was taken from an adult in good health. The material was peripheral blood, obtained on day 0 of AZD1222 vaccination.

The DNA of the CDR3 is TGTGCCAGCAGTGGGACGGTGGCGGGCGAGCAGTACTTC. Translated: CASSGTVAGEQYF. This chain connects TRBV3-1 (or the pseudogene TRBV3-2) to TRBJ2-7; perhaps D is TRBD1 or TRBD2 (5 bases each). The germline V gene has CDR1 LGHDT and CDR2 YNNKEL (reference sequence). There are 13 residues in the CDR3. V was cut by 6 bases and J by 6 bases, with 15 bases left in between.